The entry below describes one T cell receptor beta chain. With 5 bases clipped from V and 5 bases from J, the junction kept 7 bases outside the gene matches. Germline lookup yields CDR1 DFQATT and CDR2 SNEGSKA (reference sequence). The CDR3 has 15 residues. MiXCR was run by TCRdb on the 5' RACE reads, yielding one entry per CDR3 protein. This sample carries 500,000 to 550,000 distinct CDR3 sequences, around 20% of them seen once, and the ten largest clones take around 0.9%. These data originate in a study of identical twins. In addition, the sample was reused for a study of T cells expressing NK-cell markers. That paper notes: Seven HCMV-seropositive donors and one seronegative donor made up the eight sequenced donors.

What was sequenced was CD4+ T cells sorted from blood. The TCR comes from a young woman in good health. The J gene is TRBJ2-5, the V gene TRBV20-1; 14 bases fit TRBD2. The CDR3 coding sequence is TGCAGTGCTTCGACTAGCGGGGGGGCCCTGGAGACCCAGTACTTC. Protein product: CSASTSGGALETQYF.